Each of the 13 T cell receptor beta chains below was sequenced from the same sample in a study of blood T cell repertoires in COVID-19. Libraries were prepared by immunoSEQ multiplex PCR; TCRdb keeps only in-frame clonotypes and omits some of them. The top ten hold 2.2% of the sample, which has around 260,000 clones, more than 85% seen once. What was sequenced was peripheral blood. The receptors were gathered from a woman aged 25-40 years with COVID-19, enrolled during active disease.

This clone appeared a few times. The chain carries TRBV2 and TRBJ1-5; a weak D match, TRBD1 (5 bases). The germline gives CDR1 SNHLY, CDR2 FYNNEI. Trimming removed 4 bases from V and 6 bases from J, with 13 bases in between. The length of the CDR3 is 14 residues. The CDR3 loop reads CASSVGAEGQPQHF. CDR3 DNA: TGTGCCAGCAGTGTTGGGGCTGAAGGTCAGCCCCAGCATTTT.

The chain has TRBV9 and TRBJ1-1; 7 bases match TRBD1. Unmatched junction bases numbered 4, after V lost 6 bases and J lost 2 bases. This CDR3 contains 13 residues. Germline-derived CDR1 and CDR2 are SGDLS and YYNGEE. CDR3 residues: CASNSGGNTEAFF. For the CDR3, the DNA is TGTGCCAGCAACTCAGGGGGTAACACTGAAGCTTTCTTT.

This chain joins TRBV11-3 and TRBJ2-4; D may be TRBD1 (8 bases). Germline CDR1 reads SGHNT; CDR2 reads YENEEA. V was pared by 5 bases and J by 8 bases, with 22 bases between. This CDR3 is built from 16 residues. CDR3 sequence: CASSQGANGGMDIQYF. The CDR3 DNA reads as TGTGCCAGCAGCCAGGGGGCCAACGGGGGGATGGACATTCAGTACTTC.

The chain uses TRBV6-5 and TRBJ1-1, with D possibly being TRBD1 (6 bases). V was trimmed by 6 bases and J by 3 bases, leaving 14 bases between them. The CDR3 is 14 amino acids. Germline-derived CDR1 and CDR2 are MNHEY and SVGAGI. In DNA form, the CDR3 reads TGTGCCAGCAGAAACAGGGAAAGAGACACTGAAGCTTTCTTT. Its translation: CASRNRERDTEAFF.

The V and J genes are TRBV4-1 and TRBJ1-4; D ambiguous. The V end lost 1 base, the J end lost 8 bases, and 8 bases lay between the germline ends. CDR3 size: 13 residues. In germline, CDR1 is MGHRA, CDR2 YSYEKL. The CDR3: CASSQGAEEKLFF. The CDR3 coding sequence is TGCGCCAGCAGCCAAGGGGCAGAAGAAAAACTGTTTTTT.

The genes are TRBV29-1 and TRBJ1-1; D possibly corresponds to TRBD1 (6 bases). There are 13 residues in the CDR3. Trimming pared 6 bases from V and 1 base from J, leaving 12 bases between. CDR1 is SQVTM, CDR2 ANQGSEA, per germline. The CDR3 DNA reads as TGCAGCGTGACGGACAGAGGGAACACTGAAGCTTTCTTT. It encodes CSVTDRGNTEAFF.

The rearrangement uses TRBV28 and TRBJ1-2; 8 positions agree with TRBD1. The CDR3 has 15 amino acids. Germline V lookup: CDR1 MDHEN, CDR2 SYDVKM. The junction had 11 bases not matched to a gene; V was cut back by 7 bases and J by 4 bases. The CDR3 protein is CASITDRASFYGYTF. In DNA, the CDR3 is TGTGCCAGCATCACGGACAGGGCCTCCTTCTATGGCTACACCTTC.

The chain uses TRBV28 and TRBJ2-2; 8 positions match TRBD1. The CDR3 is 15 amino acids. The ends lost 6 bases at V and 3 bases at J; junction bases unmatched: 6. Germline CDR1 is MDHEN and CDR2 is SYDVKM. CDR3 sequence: CASRRTGTHTGELFF. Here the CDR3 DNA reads TGTGCCAGCAGGAGGACAGGGACCCACACCGGGGAGCTGTTTTTT.

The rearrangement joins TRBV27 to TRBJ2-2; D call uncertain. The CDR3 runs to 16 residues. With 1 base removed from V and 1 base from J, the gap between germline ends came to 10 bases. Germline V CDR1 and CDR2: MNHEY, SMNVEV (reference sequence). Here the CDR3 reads CASSLFSRLNTGELFF. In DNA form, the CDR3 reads TGTGCCAGCAGTTTATTTTCACGACTGAACACCGGGGAGCTGTTTTTT.

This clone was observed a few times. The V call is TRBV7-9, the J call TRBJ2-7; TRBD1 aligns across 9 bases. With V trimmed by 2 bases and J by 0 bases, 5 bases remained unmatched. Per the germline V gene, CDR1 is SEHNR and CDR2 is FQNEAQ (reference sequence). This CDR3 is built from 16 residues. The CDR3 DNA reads TGTGCCAGCAGCTTAATTGGGACAGGGCACTCCTACGAGCAGTACTTC. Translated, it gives CASSLIGTGHSYEQYF.

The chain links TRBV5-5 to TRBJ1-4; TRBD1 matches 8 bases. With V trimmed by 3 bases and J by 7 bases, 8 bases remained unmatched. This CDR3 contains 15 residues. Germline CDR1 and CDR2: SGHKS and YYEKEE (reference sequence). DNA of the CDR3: TGTGCCAGCAGCTGGGCAGGGGGCGATCTTGAAAAACTGTTTTTT. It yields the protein CASSWAGGDLEKLFF. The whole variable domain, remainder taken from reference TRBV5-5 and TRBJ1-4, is DAGVTQSPTHLIKTRGQQVTLRCSPISGHKSVSWYQQVLGQGPQFIFQYYEKEERGRGNFPDRFSARQFPNYSSELNVNALLLGDSALYLCASSWAGGDLEKLFFGSGTQLSVL.

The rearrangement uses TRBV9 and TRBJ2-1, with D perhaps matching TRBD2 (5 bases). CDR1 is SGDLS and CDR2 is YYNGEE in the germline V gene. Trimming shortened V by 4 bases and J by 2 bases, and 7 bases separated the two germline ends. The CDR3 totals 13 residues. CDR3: CASSTGTYNEQFF. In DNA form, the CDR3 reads TGTGCCAGCAGCACCGGGACCTACAATGAGCAGTTCTTC.

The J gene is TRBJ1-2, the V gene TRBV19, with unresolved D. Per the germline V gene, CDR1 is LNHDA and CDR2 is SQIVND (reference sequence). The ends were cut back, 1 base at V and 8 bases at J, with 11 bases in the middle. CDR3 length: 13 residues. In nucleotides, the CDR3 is TGTGCCAGTAGTATAGCCGGGAAGTCAGGCTACACCTTC. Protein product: CASSIAGKSGYTF.